The source of this T cell receptor beta chain is a study of blood T cell repertoires in COVID-19. At the level of the study: Sites across the United States, Italy and Spain contributed samples from acute and convalescent COVID-19. Sources were T cells, B-cell-depleted T cells, or PBMCs; the material itself was cDNA or gDNA.

As originally analysed: The authors estimated nucleated cell counts from reference gene primer amplification. Assay used: immunoSEQ multiplex PCR; TCRdb lists only in-frame clones, some missing. Clone size and the V and J calls come from that table; the DNA yielded D and trimming. The sample yields 75,000 or so clones, over 80% seen once. Trimming removed 0 bases at V and 4 bases at J, with 8 bases between. The CDR3 contains 14 residues. Germline V gene data show CDR1 as SGDLS and CDR2 as YYNGEE. What was sequenced was peripheral blood. The TCR comes from a woman at least 80 years old with acute or convalescent COVID-19. This chain joins TRBV9 and TRBJ1-3; maybe TRBD1 (6 bases). The CDR3 sequence: CASSVERGGNTIYF. The CDR3 DNA follows: TGTGCCAGCAGCGTAGAGAGGGGGGGAAACACCATATATTTT.